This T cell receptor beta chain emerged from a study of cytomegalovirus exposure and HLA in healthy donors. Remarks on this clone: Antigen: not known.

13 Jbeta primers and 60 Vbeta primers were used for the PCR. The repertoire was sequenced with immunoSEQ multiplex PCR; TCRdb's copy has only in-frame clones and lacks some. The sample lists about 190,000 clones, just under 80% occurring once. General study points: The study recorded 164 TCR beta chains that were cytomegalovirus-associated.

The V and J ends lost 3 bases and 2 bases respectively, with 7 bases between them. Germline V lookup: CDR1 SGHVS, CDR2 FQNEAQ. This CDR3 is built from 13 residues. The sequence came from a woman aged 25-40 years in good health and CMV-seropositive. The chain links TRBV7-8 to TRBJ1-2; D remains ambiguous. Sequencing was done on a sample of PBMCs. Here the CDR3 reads CASSFPGNYGYTF. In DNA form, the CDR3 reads TGTGCCAGCAGCTTTCCGGGAAACTATGGCTACACCTTC. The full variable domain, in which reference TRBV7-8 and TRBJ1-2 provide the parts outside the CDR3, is GAGVSQSPRYKVAKRGQDVALRCDPISGHVSLFWYQQALGQGPEFLTYFQNEAQLDKSGLPSDRFFAERPEGSVSTLKIQRTQQEDSAVYLCASSFPGNYGYTFGSGTRLTVV.